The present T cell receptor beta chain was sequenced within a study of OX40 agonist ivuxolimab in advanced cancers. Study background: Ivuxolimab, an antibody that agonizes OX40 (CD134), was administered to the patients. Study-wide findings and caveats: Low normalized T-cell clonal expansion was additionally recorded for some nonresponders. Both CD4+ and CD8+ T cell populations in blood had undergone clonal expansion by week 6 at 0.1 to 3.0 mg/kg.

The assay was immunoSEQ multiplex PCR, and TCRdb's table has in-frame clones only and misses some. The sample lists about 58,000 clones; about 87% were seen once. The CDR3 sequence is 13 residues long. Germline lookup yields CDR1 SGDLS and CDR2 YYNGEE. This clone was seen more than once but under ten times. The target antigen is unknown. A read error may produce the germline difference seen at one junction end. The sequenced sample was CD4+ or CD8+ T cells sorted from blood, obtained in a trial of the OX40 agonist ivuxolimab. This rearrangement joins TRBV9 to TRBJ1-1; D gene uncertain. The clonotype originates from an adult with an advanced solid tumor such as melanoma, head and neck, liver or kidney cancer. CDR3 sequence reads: CATSMYWDTEAFF. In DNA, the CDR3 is TGTGCCACCAGCATGTACTGGGACACTGAAGCTTTCTTT. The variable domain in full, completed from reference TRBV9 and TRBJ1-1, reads DSGVTQTPKHLITATGQRVTLRCSPRSGDLSVYWYQQSLDQGLQFLIQYYNGEERAKGNILERFSAQQFPDLHSELNLSSLELGDSALYFCATSMYWDTEAFFGQGTRLTVV.